This TCR beta chain was identified in a study of beta chain features in type 1 diabetes. General study results and limits: Within each of all four CD4+ subsets, Type 1 diabetes patients had TCRB CDR3s that were moderately but significantly shorter.

The authors reverse transcribed all of the isolated RNA, so sequencing captured expressed TCRB transcripts. Sequencing used immunoSEQ multiplex PCR; TCRdb keeps in-frame clones, though not all of them. The sample has roughly 340,000 clones; around 13% are singletons. V shed 5 bases and J 5 bases; nucleotides not matched to a gene: 4. Looked up from germline, CDR1 is MNHEY and CDR2 is SVGAGI. This CDR3 has 13 amino acids. As concerns this clone: Antigen unknown.

The J gene is TRBJ1-1, the V gene TRBV6-5, with 8 bases matching TRBD1. The receptor was isolated from a woman aged 18-30 years with type 1 diabetes. The sample was naive CD4+ T cells from blood. This chain's CDR3 is CASSRTGRTEAFF. CDR3 coding DNA: TGTGCCAGCAGTAGGACAGGGAGGACTGAAGCTTTCTTT.